This TCR beta chain was profiled in a study of human T cells and chemical hapten exposure. Study at large: After 6 days, upper back 0.01% DPC patch tests were scored. Enrolled patients were predominantly female and had alopecia areata, totalis or universalis.

This clonotype was counted only a few times. Trimming removed 5 bases from V and 7 bases from J, with 14 bases in between. The CDR3 has 13 residues. Time point defined: pre-sensitization, week 0. Treatment indicated: therapeutic diphenylcyclopropenone sensitization with weekly scalp DPC. During construction of the library, unique molecular identifiers were attached to individual cDNA molecules for quantitative, reproducible TCR counting. TCRdb used MiXCR to reprocess the RACE reads, holding one entry per CDR3 protein. The top ten clones hold about 7.7% of a sample with some 330,000 distinct CDR3 sequences, over 5% of them seen once.

This chain joins TRBV12-3 or TRBV12-4 and TRBJ2-5; D gene unclear. The TCR originated in a woman in her late teens or twenties with alopecia areata. Some clones in this sample may be carry-over from other donors' samples. Sample: whole blood, taken in connection with sensitization to the hapten diphenylcyclopropenone (DPC). CDR3 amino acids: CASSPDKFTTQYF. The CDR3 nucleotides are TGTGCCAGCAGTCCAGACAAGTTTACGACCCAGTACTTC.